These 7 T cell receptor beta chains share one sample of origin, sequenced in a study of blood T cell repertoires in COVID-19 (TCRdb year 2020). The protocol used for the library was the immunoSEQ multiplex PCR assay. Entries here come from immuneACCESS through TCRdb and include only in-frame sequences with V and J called. Some clones fail to appear in such tables; in the studies checked, an unresolved V gene covers under half of the shortfall, and the cause of the remainder is unknown. A total of around 250,000 clones appear in this sample, about 82% of them only once. Approximately 13% of the sample comes from the top ten. Sequencing was done on a sample of peripheral blood. Receptor source: a man older than 75 with acute or convalescent COVID-19.

The chain couples TRBV20-1 to TRBJ2-3; D ambiguous. Per germline, CDR1 DFQATT and CDR2 SNEGSKA (reference sequence). The CDR3 spans 11 residues. Trimming removed 5 bases at V and 4 bases at J, with 7 bases between. The CDR3 sequence is CSAAAPDTQYF. CDR3 sequence (DNA): TGCAGTGCTGCGGCGCCAGATACGCAGTATTTT.

The CDR3 is CASGTSGTYEQYF. DNA of the CDR3: TGTGCCAGCGGTACTAGCGGGACCTACGAGCAGTACTTC. This sequence joins TRBV6-6 and TRBJ2-7, with TRBD2 identical over 10 bases. The CDR3 has 13 amino acids. CDR1 is MNHNY, CDR2 SVGAGI, per germline (reference sequence). V lost 8 bases, J lost 2 bases, and 3 bases stayed unmatched.

The CDR3, as DNA: TGCGCCAGCAGCTCACAGGGCGCAACTAATGAAAAACTGTTTTTT. Its translation: CASSSQGATNEKLFF. The chain uses TRBV5-1 and TRBJ1-4, with D possibly TRBD1 on 6 matching bases. V dropped 3 bases and J dropped 0 bases, with 9 bases sitting between them. This CDR3 has 15 amino acids. CDR1 and CDR2 from the germline V gene are SGHRS and YFSETQ.

This clone is a singleton in its sample. This chain connects TRBV7-8 to TRBJ2-2; 9 bases align to TRBD2. V lost 6 bases and J lost 7; bases outside the gene matches: 9. Germline-derived CDR1 and CDR2 are SGHVS and FQNEAQ. The CDR3 totals 15 residues. CDR3 nucleotide sequence: TGTGCCAGCAGAACGGGAGCGGGGGGATTCGGGGAGCTGTTTTTT. Residues: CASRTGAGGFGELFF.

This rearrangement joins TRBV2 to TRBJ1-1; D is ambiguous. The CDR3 runs 14 residues. V was clipped by 3 bases and J by 6 bases, with 14 bases between them. CDR1 is SNHLY and CDR2 is FYNNEI in the germline V gene. The CDR3 reads CASSDRAGAAEAFF. In DNA form, the CDR3 reads TGTGCCAGCAGTGATCGGGCAGGAGCGGCTGAAGCTTTCTTT. The full variable domain, completed using reference TRBV2 and TRBJ1-1, is EPEVTQTPSHQVTQMGQEVILRCVPISNHLYFYWYRQILGQKVEFLVSFYNNEISEKSEIFDDQFSVERPDGSNFTLKIRSTKLEDSAMYFCASSDRAGAAEAFFGQGTRLTVV.

The chain uses TRBV6-5 and TRBJ1-3; D gene ambiguous. V was pared by 2 bases and J by 0 bases, with 11 bases between. The CDR3 covers 16 residues. The V gene's germline CDR1 is MNHEY and CDR2 SVGAGI. The CDR3 protein is CASSYGRRDSGNTIYF. Here the CDR3 DNA reads TGTGCCAGCAGTTACGGACGACGGGACTCTGGAAACACCATATATTTT.

The chain is built from TRBV28 and TRBJ1-2; D is unresolved. The germline V gene has CDR1 MDHEN and CDR2 SYDVKM. The length of the CDR3 is 13 residues. The V and J ends lost 5 bases and 4 bases respectively, with 11 bases between them. The CDR3 loop reads CASSPLWFYGYTF. Here the CDR3 DNA reads TGTGCCAGCAGTCCTCTATGGTTCTATGGCTACACCTTC.